This TCR beta chain was found in a study of shared T cell receptors in the human thymus. CDR1 SGHTA and CDR2 FQGNSA come from the germline V gene. After removal of 5 bases from V and 2 bases from J, the junction contained 8 bases not matched to a gene. CDR3 length: 17 amino acids. Assay: immunoSEQ multiplex PCR; the TCRdb copy retains only in-frame clones and omits some. Among 55,000 to 80,000 clones, nearly 95% were seen once, and the ten largest hold roughly 0.03%. The sequencing input was thymocytes. The chain joins TRBV7-2 to TRBJ2-3; TRBD2 agrees at 12 bases. The sequence derives from a human donor. The CDR3 DNA reads as TGTGCCAGCAGCGCCCGACTAGCGGGGGCCCTCACAGATACGCAGTATTTT. Encoded protein: CASSARLAGALTDTQYF. Complete variable domain (other parts from reference TRBV7-2 and TRBJ2-3): GAGVSQSPSNKVTEKGKDVELRCDPISGHTALYWYRQSLGQGLEFLIYFQGNSAPDKSGLPSDRFSAERTGGSVSTLTIQRTQQEDSAVYLCASSARLAGALTDTQYFGPGTRLTVL.